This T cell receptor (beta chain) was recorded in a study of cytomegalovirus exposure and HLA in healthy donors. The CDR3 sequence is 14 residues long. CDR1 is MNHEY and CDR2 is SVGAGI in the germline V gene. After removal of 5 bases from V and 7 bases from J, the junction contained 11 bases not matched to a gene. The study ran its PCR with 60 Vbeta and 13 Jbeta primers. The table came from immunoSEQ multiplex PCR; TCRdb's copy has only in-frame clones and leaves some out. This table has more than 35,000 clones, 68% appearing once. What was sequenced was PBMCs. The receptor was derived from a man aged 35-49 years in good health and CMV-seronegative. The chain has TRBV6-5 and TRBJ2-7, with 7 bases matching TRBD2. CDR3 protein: CASSPGVVGGEQYF. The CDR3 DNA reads TGTGCCAGCAGTCCTGGGGTAGTGGGGGGGGAGCAGTACTTC.